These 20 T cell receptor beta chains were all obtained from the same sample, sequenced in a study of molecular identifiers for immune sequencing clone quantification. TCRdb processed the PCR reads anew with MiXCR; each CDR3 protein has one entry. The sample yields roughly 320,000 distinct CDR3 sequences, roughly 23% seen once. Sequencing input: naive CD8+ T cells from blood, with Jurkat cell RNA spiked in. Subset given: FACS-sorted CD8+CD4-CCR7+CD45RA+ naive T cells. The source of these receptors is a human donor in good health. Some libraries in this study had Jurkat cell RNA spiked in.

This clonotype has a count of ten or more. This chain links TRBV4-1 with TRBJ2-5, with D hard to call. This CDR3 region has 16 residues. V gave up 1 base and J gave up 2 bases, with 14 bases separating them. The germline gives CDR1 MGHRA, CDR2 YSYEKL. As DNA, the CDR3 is TGCGCCAGCAGCCAAGTTGCTCTAAGGGATCAAGAGACCCAGTACTTC. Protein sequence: CASSQVALRDQETQYF.

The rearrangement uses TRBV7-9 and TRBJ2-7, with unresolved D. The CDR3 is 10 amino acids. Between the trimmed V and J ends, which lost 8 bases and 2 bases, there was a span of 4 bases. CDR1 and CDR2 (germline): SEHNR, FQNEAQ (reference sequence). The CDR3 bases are TGTGCCAGCGAAGCCTACGAGCAGTACTTC. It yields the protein CASEAYEQYF.

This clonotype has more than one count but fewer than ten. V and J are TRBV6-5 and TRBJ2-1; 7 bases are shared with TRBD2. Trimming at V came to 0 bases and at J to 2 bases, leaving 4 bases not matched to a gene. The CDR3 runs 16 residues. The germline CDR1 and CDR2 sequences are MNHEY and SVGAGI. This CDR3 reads CASSYSNLAAYNEQFF. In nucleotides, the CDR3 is TGTGCCAGCAGTTACTCGAATCTAGCGGCCTACAATGAGCAGTTCTTC.

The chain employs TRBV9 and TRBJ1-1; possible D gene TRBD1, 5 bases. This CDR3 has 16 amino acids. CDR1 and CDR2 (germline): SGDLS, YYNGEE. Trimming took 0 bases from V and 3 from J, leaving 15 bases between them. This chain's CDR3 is CASSVVSQGGDTEAFF. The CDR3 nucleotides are TGTGCCAGCAGCGTAGTCTCGCAGGGAGGGGACACTGAAGCTTTCTTT.

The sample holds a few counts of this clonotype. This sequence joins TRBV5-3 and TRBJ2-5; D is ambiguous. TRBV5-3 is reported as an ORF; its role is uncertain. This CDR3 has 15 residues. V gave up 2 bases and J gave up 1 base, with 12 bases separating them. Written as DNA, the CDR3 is TGTGCCAGAAGCTTCCCGGCTCGGTTCCAAGAGACCCAGTACTTC. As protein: CARSFPARFQETQYF.

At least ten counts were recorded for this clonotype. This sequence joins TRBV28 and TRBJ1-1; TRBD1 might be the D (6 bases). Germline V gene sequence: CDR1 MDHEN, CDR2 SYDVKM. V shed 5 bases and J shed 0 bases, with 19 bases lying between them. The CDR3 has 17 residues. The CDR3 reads CASSHRGGGSMNTEAFF. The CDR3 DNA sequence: TGTGCCAGCAGTCACCGAGGAGGGGGGAGCATGAACACTGAAGCTTTCTTT.

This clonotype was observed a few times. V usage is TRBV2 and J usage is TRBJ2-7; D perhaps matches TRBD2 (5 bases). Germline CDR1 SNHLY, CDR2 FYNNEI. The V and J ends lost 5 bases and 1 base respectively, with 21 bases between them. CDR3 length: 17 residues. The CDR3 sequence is CASSPSPAAPISYEQYF. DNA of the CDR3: TGTGCCAGCAGTCCTAGCCCGGCGGCACCTATATCCTACGAGCAGTACTTC.

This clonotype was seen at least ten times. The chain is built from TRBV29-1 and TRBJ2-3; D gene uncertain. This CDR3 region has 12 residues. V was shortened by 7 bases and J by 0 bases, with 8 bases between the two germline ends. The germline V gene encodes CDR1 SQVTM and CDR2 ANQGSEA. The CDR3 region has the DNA TGCAGCGCCCCGGTTAGCACAGATACGCAGTATTTT. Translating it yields CSAPVSTDTQYF.

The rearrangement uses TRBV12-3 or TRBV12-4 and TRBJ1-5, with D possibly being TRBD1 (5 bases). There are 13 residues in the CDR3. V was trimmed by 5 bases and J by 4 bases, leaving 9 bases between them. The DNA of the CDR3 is TGTGCCAGCAGTGGGTGGGGGAATCAGCCCCAGCATTTT. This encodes CASSGWGNQPQHF.

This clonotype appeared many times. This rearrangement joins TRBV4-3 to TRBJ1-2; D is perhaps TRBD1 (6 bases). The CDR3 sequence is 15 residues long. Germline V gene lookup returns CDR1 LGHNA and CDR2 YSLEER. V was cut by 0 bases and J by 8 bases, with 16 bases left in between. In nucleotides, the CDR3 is TGCGCCAGCAGCCAAGATACTCAGGGGACCCAAGGCTACACCTTC. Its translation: CASSQDTQGTQGYTF.

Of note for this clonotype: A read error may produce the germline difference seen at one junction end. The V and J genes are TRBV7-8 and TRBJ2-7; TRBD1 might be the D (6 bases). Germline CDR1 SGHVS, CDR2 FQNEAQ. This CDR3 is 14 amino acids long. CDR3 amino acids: CANSPRDNSYEQYF. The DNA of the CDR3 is TGTGCCAACAGCCCCCGGGACAACTCCTACGAGCAGTACTTC.

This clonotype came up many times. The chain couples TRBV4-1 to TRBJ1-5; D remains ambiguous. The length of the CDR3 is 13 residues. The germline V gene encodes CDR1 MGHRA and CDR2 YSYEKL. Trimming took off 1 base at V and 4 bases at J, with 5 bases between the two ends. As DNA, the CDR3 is TGCGCCAGCAGCCAAGTCTTGAATCAGCCCCAGCATTTT. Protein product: CASSQVLNQPQHF.

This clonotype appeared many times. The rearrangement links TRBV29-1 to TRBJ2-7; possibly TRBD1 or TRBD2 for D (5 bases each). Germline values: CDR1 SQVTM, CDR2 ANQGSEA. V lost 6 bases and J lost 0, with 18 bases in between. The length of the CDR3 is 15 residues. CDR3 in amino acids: CSVITGTRSSYEQYF. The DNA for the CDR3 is TGCAGCGTGATAACCGGGACCCGGAGCTCCTACGAGCAGTACTTC.

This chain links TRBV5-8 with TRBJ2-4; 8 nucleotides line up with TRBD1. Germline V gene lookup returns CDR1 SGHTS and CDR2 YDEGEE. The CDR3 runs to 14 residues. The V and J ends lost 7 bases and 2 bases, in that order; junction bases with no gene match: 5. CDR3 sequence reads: CASGWTGTKNIQYF. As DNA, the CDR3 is TGTGCCAGCGGCTGGACAGGGACCAAAAACATTCAGTACTTC.

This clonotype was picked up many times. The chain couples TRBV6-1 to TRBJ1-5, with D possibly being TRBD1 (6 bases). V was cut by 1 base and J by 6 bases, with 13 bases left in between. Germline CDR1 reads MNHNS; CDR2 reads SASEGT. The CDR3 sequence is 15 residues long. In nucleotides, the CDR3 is TGTGCCAGCAGTGAAGTCAGGGGCGAGACTCAGCCCCAGCATTTT. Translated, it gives CASSEVRGETQPQHF.

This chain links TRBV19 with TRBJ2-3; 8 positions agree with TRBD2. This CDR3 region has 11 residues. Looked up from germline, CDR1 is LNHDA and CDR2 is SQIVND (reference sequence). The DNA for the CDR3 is TGTGTCAGCGGGGGCCCAGATACGCAGTATTTT. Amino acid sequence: CVSGGPDTQYF.

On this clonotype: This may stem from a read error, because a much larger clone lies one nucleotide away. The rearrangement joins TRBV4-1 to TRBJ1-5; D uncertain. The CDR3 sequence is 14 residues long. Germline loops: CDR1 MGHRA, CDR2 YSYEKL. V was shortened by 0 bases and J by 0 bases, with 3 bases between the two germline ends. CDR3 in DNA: TGCGCCAGCAGCCAAGACATTAGCAATCAGCCCCAGCATTTT. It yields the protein CASSQDISNQPQHF.

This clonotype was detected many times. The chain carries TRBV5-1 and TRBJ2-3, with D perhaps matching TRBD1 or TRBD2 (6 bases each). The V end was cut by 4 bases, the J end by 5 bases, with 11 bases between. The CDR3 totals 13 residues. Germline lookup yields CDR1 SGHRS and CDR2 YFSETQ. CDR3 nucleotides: TGCGCCAGCAGCGAGGGGGACTTAGATACGCAGTATTTT. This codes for CASSEGDLDTQYF.

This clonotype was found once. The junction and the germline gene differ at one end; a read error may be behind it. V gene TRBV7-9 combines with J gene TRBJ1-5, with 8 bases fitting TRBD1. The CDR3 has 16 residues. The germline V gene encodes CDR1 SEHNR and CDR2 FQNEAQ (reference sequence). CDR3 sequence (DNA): TGTGCCAGCAACTTAGCGTTAGGACAGGGCCATCAGCCCCAGCATTTT. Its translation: CASNLALGQGHQPQHF.

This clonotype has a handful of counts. CDR3 amino acids: CASSLWGEEAFF. CDR3 DNA: TGTGCCAGCAGTTTATGGGGAGAAGAAGCTTTCTTT. The chain carries TRBV12-3 or TRBV12-4 and TRBJ1-1, with unresolved D. V lost 2 bases, J lost 8 bases, and 9 bases lay in between. The CDR3 loop spans 12 amino acids.